Listed below are T cell receptor beta chains from one sample, sequenced in a study of response to subunit inactivated influenza vaccine. Each CDR3 protein is one row after TCRdb ran MiXCR on the RT-PCR reads. The data show about 780,000 distinct CDR3 sequences, 18% seen once. The sequences come from PBMCs from blood, collected around 5 days after vaccination. These receptors all stem from a man aged 50 to 60 who received an inactivated influenza vaccine. Both conserved end residues are trimmed from each CDR3.

J	V	CDR3
TRBJ2-3	TRBV4-3	ASSQGGLATDTQY
TRBJ2-1	TRBV12-3/TRBV12-4	ASSRSLAGDREQF
TRBJ1-2	TRBV7-2	ASSLSSLGYGYT
TRBJ1-1	TRBV24-1	ATSVGHRSEAF
TRBJ2-1	TRBV10-3	AISELSSGYNEQF
TRBJ2-7	TRBV29-1	SVDGQNYEQY
TRBJ2-1	TRBV7-9	ASSDPIGEQF
TRBJ2-1	TRBV25-1	ASRYGMNEQF
TRBJ2-3	TRBV12-3/TRBV12-4	ASSFSGLAVGTDTQY
TRBJ2-2	TRBV29-1	SGEDRGNTGELF
TRBJ2-7	TRBV4-1	ASSRSGTGDSYEQY
TRBJ2-1	TRBV12-3/TRBV12-4	ASSLFSASGRRYNEQF
TRBJ2-7	TRBV12-3/TRBV12-4	ASSFADRVSEQY
TRBJ1-4	TRBV15	ATSRASGYEKLF
TRBJ2-1	TRBV6-6	ASSYSGDKQF
TRBJ2-4	TRBV7-2	ASSLAGPGTKNIQY
TRBJ2-5	TRBV10-3	AIREQGGETQY
TRBJ2-1	TRBV12-3/TRBV12-4	ASSGSIYNEQF
TRBJ2-3	TRBV4-2	ASSQEGPSSLTDTQY
TRBJ2-7	TRBV29-1	SVTLTESYEQY
TRBJ2-3	TRBV4-2	ASSHPTSGGADTQY
TRBJ2-6	TRBV7-9	ASSLASGANVLT
TRBJ2-3	TRBV12-3/TRBV12-4	ASSLAGGDTQY
TRBJ2-1	TRBV7-9	ASSFLAGGFNEQF
TRBJ2-7	TRBV7-2	ASSLGVVGGTYEQY
TRBJ2-5	TRBV15	ATSRTPQGEETQY
TRBJ2-3	TRBV5-1	ASSLGAIPTDTQY
TRBJ2-7	TRBV15	ATSSARGQPYEQY
TRBJ2-6	TRBV6-5	ASTWTGGWMSGANVLT